This is a list of T cell receptor beta chains from one sample in a study of control samples from healthy donors and cancer patients. Sequencing used immunoSEQ multiplex PCR; TCRdb keeps in-frame clones, though not all of them. This sample has 170,000 or so clones, with almost 90% found just once. The sequenced sample was blood. Receptor source: a woman aged 45-65 years in good health. CDR3s include the opening cysteine and the closing phenylalanine or tryptophan. A D gene is named only where the DNA matches it firmly. Clone size is stated in some rows and not others, as once, few, many or a class when expanded.

v_call	j_call	d_call	clone_size	cdr3_aa	cdr3_nt
TRBV27	TRBJ2-3	TRBD2	once	CASSPPSGGARTDTQYF	TGTGCCAGCAGTCCCCCTAGCGGGGGGGCCAGAACAGATACGCAGTATTTT
TRBV6-5	TRBJ1-4	-	few	CASRRVGLYNEKLFF	TGTGCCAGCAGGAGGGTCGGTCTTTATAATGAAAAACTGTTTTTT
TRBV7-6	TRBJ2-3	-	-	CASSSSGTDTQYF	TGTGCCAGCAGCTCCTCTGGCACAGATACGCAGTATTTT
TRBV4-3	TRBJ1-2	-	-	CASSQGGHYGYTF	TGCGCCAGCAGCCAAGGTGGGCACTATGGCTACACCTTC
TRBV9	TRBJ1-6	TRBD1	-	CASSARTGENSPLHF	TGTGCCAGCAGCGCACGGACAGGAGAAAATTCACCCCTCCACTTT
TRBV14	TRBJ1-6	-	-	CASSQDWASGNSPLHF	TGTGCCAGCAGCCAAGATTGGGCCAGTGGTAATTCACCCCTCCACTTT
TRBV9	TRBJ2-5	TRBD2	-	CASSVGGGETQYF	TGTGCCAGCAGCGTGGGCGGGGGAGAGACCCAGTACTTC
TRBV30	TRBJ2-2	-	-	CAWTSSYRVGNTGELFF	TGTGCCTGGACCAGCTCCTACAGGGTTGGGAACACCGGGGAGCTGTTTTTT
TRBV5-5	TRBJ2-5	TRBD2	-	CASSLGLAGGETQYF	TGTGCCAGCAGCTTGGGACTAGCGGGAGGCGAGACCCAGTACTTC
TRBV24-1	TRBJ2-3	TRBD1	-	CATGRGTDTQYF	TGTGCCACCGGCAGGGGGACAGATACGCAGTATTTT
TRBV4-2	TRBJ1-3	-	-	CASSQEDNSGNTIYF	TGTGCCAGCAGCCAAGAGGACAACTCTGGAAACACCATATATTTT
TRBV28	TRBJ2-3	-	-	CASSYRASTDTQYF	TGTGCCAGCAGTTATCGGGCAAGCACAGATACGCAGTATTTT
TRBV7-2	TRBJ2-7	-	-	CASSLVWGGSSYEQYF	TGTGCCAGCAGCTTAGTTTGGGGTGGGAGCTCCTACGAGCAGTACTTC
TRBV12-3/TRBV12-4	TRBJ2-4	-	-	CASSLSEGIQYF	TGTGCCAGCAGTTTATCTGAGGGCATTCAGTACTTC
TRBV4-2	TRBJ2-1	TRBD1	-	CASSQIPDRGYNEQFF	TGTGCCAGCAGCCAAATTCCGGACAGGGGCTACAATGAGCAGTTCTTC
TRBV9	TRBJ1-3	-	-	CASSVASGTSGNTIYF	TGTGCCAGCAGCGTAGCGTCCGGGACCTCTGGAAACACCATATATTTT
TRBV4-3	TRBJ1-5	TRBD1	-	CASSQGGGQGAVGQPQHF	TGCGCCAGCAGCCAAGGGGGGGGGCAGGGGGCAGTGGGTCAGCCCCAGCATTTT
TRBV19	TRBJ2-2	TRBD2	-	CASSIGTSGSGGELFF	TGTGCCAGTAGTATAGGAACTAGCGGGAGTGGCGGGGAGCTGTTTTTT
TRBV5-1	TRBJ1-3	-	-	CASSLAISGNTIYF	TGCGCCAGCAGCTTGGCCATCTCTGGAAACACCATATATTTT
TRBV28	TRBJ1-2	TRBD1	few	CASSRQGAFDYGYTF	TGTGCCAGCAGCCGACAGGGGGCTTTCGACTATGGCTACACCTTC
TRBV29-1	TRBJ2-5	-	-	CSVDVTAVETQYF	TGCAGCGTTGATGTGACAGCGGTTGAGACCCAGTACTTC
TRBV7-8	TRBJ1-3	-	-	CASSGMQGTGNTIYF	TGTGCCAGCAGCGGAATGCAGGGGACTGGAAACACCATATATTTT
TRBV23-1	TRBJ2-6	TRBD1	-	CASSLGDRDDSGANVLTF	TGCGCCAGCAGTCTAGGGGACAGGGATGACTCTGGGGCCAACGTCCTGACTTTC
TRBV10-3	TRBJ2-7	-	-	CAISPGSVTYEQYF	TGTGCCATCAGTCCGGGGAGCGTCACCTACGAGCAGTACTTC
TRBV3-1/TRBV3-2	TRBJ2-2	-	-	CASSPTRFANTGELFF	TGTGCCAGCAGCCCGACACGGTTCGCGAACACCGGGGAGCTGTTTTTT
TRBV9	TRBJ1-5	-	few	CASSVGNRGNQPQHF	TGTGCCAGCAGCGTGGGGAATAGAGGCAATCAGCCCCAGCATTTT
TRBV18	TRBJ2-7	-	-	CASSPLAFSYEQYF	TGTGCCAGCTCACCGCTTGCGTTCTCCTACGAGCAGTACTTC
TRBV7-2	TRBJ2-2	TRBD2	-	CASSLIAGAGELFF	TGTGCCAGCAGCCTCATAGCGGGGGCCGGGGAGCTGTTTTTT
TRBV5-1	TRBJ1-1	-	-	CASSSEPPRGATEAFF	TGCGCCAGCAGCTCCGAACCGCCCCGGGGGGCAACTGAAGCTTTCTTT
TRBV27	TRBJ1-1	-	-	CASRGVETEAFF	TGTGCCAGCAGGGGAGTGGAGACTGAAGCTTTCTTT
TRBV28	TRBJ1-5	TRBD1	once	CASSSGQRNQPQHF	TGTGCCAGCAGCTCGGGACAGAGAAATCAGCCCCAGCATTTT
TRBV7-2	TRBJ1-5	-	-	CASSSRQGNQPQHF	TGTGCCAGCAGCTCGCGACAGGGCAATCAGCCCCAGCATTTT
TRBV9	TRBJ2-3	-	-	CASSVGPTETGDTQYF	TGTGCCAGCAGCGTAGGACCCACCGAGACGGGAGATACGCAGTATTTT
TRBV14	TRBJ1-2	-	once	CASSQDSARAEGGYTF	TGTGCCAGCAGCCAAGATTCAGCCAGGGCCGAGGGAGGCTACACCTTC
TRBV6-6	TRBJ1-5	-	-	CASSQPGEGNQPQHF	TGTGCCAGCAGTCAGCCGGGAGAAGGCAATCAGCCCCAGCATTTT
TRBV7-2	TRBJ2-1	-	-	CASSLGHRAEEQFF	TGTGCCAGCAGCTTAGGTCATCGCGCGGAGGAGCAGTTCTTC
TRBV5-8	TRBJ2-1	-	few	CASSLASIKNEQFF	TGTGCCAGCAGCTTGGCTAGCATTAAAAATGAGCAGTTCTTC
TRBV25-1	TRBJ2-1	-	-	CASSSFSSSYNEQFF	TGTGCCAGCAGTTCATTTTCTAGCTCCTACAATGAGCAGTTCTTC
TRBV30	TRBJ1-1	-	once	CAWRRRGLVEAFF	TGTGCCTGGAGGAGGAGGGGTTTAGTTGAAGCTTTCTTT
TRBV6-6	TRBJ1-5	-	-	CASNWGVGPGDQPQHF	TGTGCCAGCAACTGGGGTGTTGGCCCAGGGGATCAGCCCCAGCATTTT
TRBV9	TRBJ1-3	-	-	CASSAVGAASGNTIYF	TGTGCCAGCAGCGCAGTGGGGGCGGCCTCTGGAAACACCATATATTTT
TRBV27	TRBJ1-2	-	-	CASSNTGFRANYGYTF	TGTGCCAGCAGTAACACAGGGTTTAGGGCTAACTATGGCTACACCTTC
TRBV11-2	TRBJ2-1	TRBD2	-	CASSLLLAARYNEQFF	TGTGCCAGCAGCCTCCTACTAGCGGCGAGATACAATGAGCAGTTCTTC
TRBV25-1	TRBJ2-6	-	-	CASSERGGFSSGANVLTF	TGTGCCAGCAGTGAGAGAGGGGGTTTCAGCTCTGGGGCCAACGTCCTGACTTTC
TRBV7-9	TRBJ2-3	TRBD2	-	CASSLVSGGIDTQYF	TGTGCCAGCAGCTTAGTTAGCGGGGGTATAGATACGCAGTATTTT
TRBV11-2	TRBJ1-1	-	-	CASSLAGWGTEAFF	TGTGCCAGCAGCTTAGCTGGCTGGGGCACTGAAGCTTTCTTT
TRBV30	TRBJ1-2	-	-	CAWSVFPVPSTF	TGTGCCTGGAGTGTATTCCCCGTCCCCTCCACCTTC
TRBV6-4	TRBJ2-3	TRBD1	-	CASTAGTGAGSGTQYF	TGTGCCAGCACCGCCGGGACAGGGGCTGGTTCGGGTACGCAGTATTTT
TRBV19	TRBJ2-7	-	-	CASSMGGGILPYEQYF	TGTGCCAGTAGTATGGGGGGTGGGATCCTCCCCTACGAGCAGTACTTC
TRBV2	TRBJ1-3	-	-	CASSAGGNSGNTIYF	TGTGCCAGCAGTGCCGGGGGCAACTCTGGAAACACCATATATTTT
TRBV11-2	TRBJ1-3	-	-	CASSLSTGKAGNTIYF	TGTGCCAGCAGCTTATCAACAGGGAAAGCCGGAAACACCATATATTTT